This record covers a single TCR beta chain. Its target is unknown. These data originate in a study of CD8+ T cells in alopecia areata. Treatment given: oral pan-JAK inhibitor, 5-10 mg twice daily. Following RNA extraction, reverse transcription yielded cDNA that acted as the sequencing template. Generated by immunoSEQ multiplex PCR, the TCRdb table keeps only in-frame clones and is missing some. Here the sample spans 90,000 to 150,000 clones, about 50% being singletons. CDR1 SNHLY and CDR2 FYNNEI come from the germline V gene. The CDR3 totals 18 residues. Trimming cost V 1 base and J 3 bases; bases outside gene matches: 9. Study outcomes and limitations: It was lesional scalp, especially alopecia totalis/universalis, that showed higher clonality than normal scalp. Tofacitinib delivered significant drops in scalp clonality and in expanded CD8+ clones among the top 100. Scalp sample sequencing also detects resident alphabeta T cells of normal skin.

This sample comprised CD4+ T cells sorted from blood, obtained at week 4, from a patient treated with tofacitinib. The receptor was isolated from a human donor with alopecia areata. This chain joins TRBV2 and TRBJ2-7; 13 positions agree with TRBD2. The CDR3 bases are TGTGCCAGCAGTGAAGGGTGGAGGACTAGCGGGAGCGGCTACGAGCAGTACTTC. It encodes CASSEGWRTSGSGYEQYF.